The 16 T cell receptor beta chains presented below share a single source sample, sequenced in a study of response to subunit inactivated influenza vaccine. TCRdb re-called the RT-PCR reads with MiXCR, one entry per CDR3 protein. The sample has roughly 650,000 distinct CDR3 sequences, approximately 14% seen once. This sample comprised PBMCs from blood, obtained approximately 13 days after vaccination. The receptors originated from a man aged 50 to 59 who received an inactivated influenza vaccine.

This clonotype has more than one count but fewer than ten. The chain combines TRBV20-1 with TRBJ2-7; 8 bases match TRBD2. The V segment lost 6 bases and the J segment 5 bases; nucleotides outside the gene matches: 9. Germline V gene sequence: CDR1 DFQATT, CDR2 SNEGSKA (reference sequence). The length of the CDR3 is 13 residues. CDR3 nucleotide sequence: TGCAGTGCCCCCCGGGGGGGGCAGGACGAGCAGTACTTC. Translation gives CSAPRGGQDEQYF.

Only a few counts were recorded for this clonotype. The chain carries TRBV7-2 and TRBJ2-3; the match to TRBD2 covers 14 bases. Germline loops: CDR1 SGHTA, CDR2 FQGNSA. The CDR3 runs 16 residues. Trimming removed 4 bases from V and 2 bases from J; junction bases left unmatched: 2. The CDR3 coding sequence is TGTGCCAGCAGCTGGGGACTAGCGGGGGTCACAGATACGCAGTATTTT. It encodes CASSWGLAGVTDTQYF.

This clonotype was seen a handful of times. V is TRBV25-1 and J is TRBJ1-4; D perhaps matches TRBD1 (5 bases). CDR3 size: 16 residues. Looked up from germline, CDR1 is MGHDK and CDR2 is SYGVNS. V lost 4 bases and J 0 bases, leaving 12 bases between the germline ends. The CDR3 nucleotides read TGTGCCAGCAGTGGACGGACGGGGGCAACTAATGAAAAACTGTTTTTT. The encoded protein is CASSGRTGATNEKLFF.

The CDR3 loop is CASSWYTEAFF. CDR3 nucleotide sequence: TGTGCCAGCAGTTGGTACACTGAAGCTTTCTTT. The V call is TRBV28, the J call TRBJ1-1; D gene unclear. Between the trimmed V and J ends, which lost 4 bases and 3 bases, there was a span of 3 bases. Germline V CDR1 and CDR2: MDHEN, SYDVKM. The CDR3 is 11 residues long.

This clonotype was observed a handful of times. The chain recombines TRBV5-1 with TRBJ2-5; D is uncertain. Trimming removed 4 bases from V and 5 bases from J, with 18 bases in between. The CDR3 has 15 amino acids. Germline lookup yields CDR1 SGHRS and CDR2 YFSETQ. For the CDR3, the DNA is TGCGCCAGCAGCCAAGGCCTCGTCTTGGCTGAGACCCAGTACTTC. Amino acid sequence: CASSQGLVLAETQYF.

This clonotype appeared a few times. The rearrangement links TRBV21-1 to TRBJ2-4; the table's D call, TRBD2, was not checked against the DNA. TRBV21-1 is reported as a pseudogene. The CDR3 contains 17 residues. The CDR3 loop reads CASSPLGRERTKNIQYF. CDR3 DNA: TGTGCCAGCAGTCCCCTCGGACGGGAGCGGACCAAAAACATTCAGTACTTC.

V usage is TRBV7-9 and J usage is TRBJ2-1; no reliable D call. The CDR3 is made up of 13 amino acids. Germline values: CDR1 SEHNR, CDR2 FQNEAQ (reference sequence). The V and J ends lost 3 bases and 5 bases respectively, with 8 bases between them. The CDR3 DNA reads TGTGCCAGCAGCTTTCCCGGCAACAATGAGCAGTTCTTC. Protein: CASSFPGNNEQFF.

This clonotype has a count of ten or more. This chain connects TRBV20-1 to TRBJ2-1; the match to TRBD2 covers 8 bases. Germline V lookup: CDR1 DFQATT, CDR2 SNEGSKA (reference sequence). The CDR3 consists of 15 residues. The V segment lost 1 base and the J segment 5 bases; nucleotides outside the gene matches: 7. DNA of the CDR3: TGCAGTGCTAGAGTTGCGGGGGGTAGAAACAATGAGCAGTTCTTC. Protein sequence: CSARVAGGRNNEQFF.

This clonotype has only a few counts. Written as DNA, the CDR3 is TGTGCCAGCAGCTTAGGGGACAGGGGAACAGAGCAGTACTTC. This gives the protein CASSLGDRGTEQYF. The chain has TRBV13 and TRBJ2-7; 9 nucleotides match TRBD1. CDR1 is PRHDT, CDR2 FYEKMQ, per germline (reference sequence). J lost 7 bases, V lost 0 bases, and 4 bases had no gene match. The CDR3 has 14 amino acids.

This clonotype was counted a few times. CDR3 sequence (DNA): TGTGCCACCAGTGCCCAGGGTGGGGGCAATGAGCAGTTCTTC. This gives the protein CATSAQGGGNEQFF. The V gene is TRBV24-1, the J gene TRBJ2-1; possibly TRBD1 or TRBD2 for D (5 bases each). The CDR3 length is 14 residues. The ends were cut back, 5 bases at V and 6 bases at J, with 13 bases in the middle. CDR1 is KGHDR, CDR2 SFDVKD, per germline.

There are a few counts of this clonotype. The V call is TRBV20-1, the J call TRBJ2-1, with D unresolved. Germline-derived CDR1 and CDR2 are DFQATT and SNEGSKA (reference sequence). V lost 8 bases and J 6 bases, leaving 23 bases between the germline ends. The length of the CDR3 is 15 residues. CDR3 sequence reads: CSINNPGGRVNEQFF. CDR3 nucleotides: TGCAGTATAAACAACCCAGGTGGTCGGGTCAATGAGCAGTTCTTC.

The sample holds many counts of this clonotype. This chain links TRBV15 with TRBJ2-1, with D possibly matching TRBD1 (6 bases). V was shortened by 0 bases and J by 13 bases, with 10 bases between the two germline ends. This CDR3 has 12 amino acids. Looked up from germline, CDR1 is LNHNV and CDR2 is YYDKDF (reference sequence). CDR3 coding DNA: TGTGCCACCAGCAGAGATTCACAGGGCCAGTTCTTC. Amino acids: CATSRDSQGQFF.

This rearrangement joins TRBV28 to TRBJ2-7, with D maybe TRBD2 (5 bases). The germline CDR1 and CDR2 sequences are MDHEN and SYDVKM. The CDR3 extends over 15 amino acids. V was cut by 5 bases and J by 0 bases, with 14 bases left in between. The CDR3 nucleotides read TGTGCCAGCAGTCGTCTAGGACGGGACTCCTACGAGCAGTACTTC. It translates to CASSRLGRDSYEQYF.

This clonotype was detected many times. This chain uses TRBV5-1 with TRBJ2-3; D gene unclear. CDR3 size: 15 residues. Germline assignment: CDR1 SGHRS and CDR2 YFSETQ. Trimming stripped 0 bases from V and 0 bases from J, with 8 bases between. CDR3 sequence reads: CASSLAGESTDTQYF. CDR3 sequence (DNA): TGCGCCAGCAGCTTGGCGGGTGAAAGCACAGATACGCAGTATTTT.

In this sample, this clonotype turned up many times. A junction end diverges from the germline sequence, so it may reflect a read error. The CDR3 DNA sequence: TGCGCCAGCAGTCCCGGCAGCAATCAGCCCCAGCATTTT. This sequence encodes CASSPGSNQPQHF. The V gene is TRBV18, the J gene TRBJ1-5; no definite D call. The CDR3 is 13 amino acids. Germline V gene lookup returns CDR1 KGHSH and CDR2 LQKENI.

This clonotype was detected only a few times. This chain links TRBV3-1 with TRBJ1-2, with 9 positions matching TRBD1. The CDR3 has 15 amino acids. Germline CDR1 is LGHDT and CDR2 is YNNKEL (reference sequence). V gave up 1 base and J gave up 7 bases; unmatched junction bases: 7. The chain's CDR3 is CASSQAGDRVFGYTF. In DNA form, the CDR3 reads TGTGCCAGCAGCCAAGCCGGGGACAGGGTATTTGGCTACACCTTC.